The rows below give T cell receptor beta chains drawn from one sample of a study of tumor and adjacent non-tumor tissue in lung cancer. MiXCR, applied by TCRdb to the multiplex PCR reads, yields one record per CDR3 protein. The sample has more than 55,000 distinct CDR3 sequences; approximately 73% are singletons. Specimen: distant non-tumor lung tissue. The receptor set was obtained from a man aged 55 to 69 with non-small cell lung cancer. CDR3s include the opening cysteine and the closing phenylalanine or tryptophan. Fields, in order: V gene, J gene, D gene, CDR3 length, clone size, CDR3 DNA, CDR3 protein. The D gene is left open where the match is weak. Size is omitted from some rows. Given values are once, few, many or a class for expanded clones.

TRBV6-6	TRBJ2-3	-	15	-	TGTGCCAGCTGTTACCTCCAGGGCTTCACAGATACGCAGTATTTT	CASCYLQGFTDTQYF
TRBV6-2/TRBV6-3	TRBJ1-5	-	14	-	TGTGCCAGCAGTTCTGGTTATAACTATCAGCCCCAGCATTTT	CASSSGYNYQPQHF
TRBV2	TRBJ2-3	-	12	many	TGTGCCAGCAGACAGCTCACAGATACGCAGTATTTT	CASRQLTDTQYF
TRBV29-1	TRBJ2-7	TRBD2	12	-	TGCAGCCTTCTAAGGGAGGGCGACGAGCAGTACTTC	CSLLREGDEQYF
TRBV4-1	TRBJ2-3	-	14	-	TGCGCCAGCAGTCAAGAGATGCCTGCAGAAACGCAGTATTTT	CASSQEMPAETQYF
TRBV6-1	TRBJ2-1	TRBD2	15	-	TGTGCCAGCAATGAAGTCCCGGGACTATGGTATGAGCAGTTCTTC	CASNEVPGLWYEQFF
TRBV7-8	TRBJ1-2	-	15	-	TGTGCCAGTAGCTTACTGACAGGCCCTAACTATGGCTACACCTTC	CASSLLTGPNYGYTF
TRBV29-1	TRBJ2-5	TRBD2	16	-	TGCAGCGTTGCCGGGGGGAACGAGCGGGAACGGGAGACCCAGTACTTC	CSVAGGNERERETQYF
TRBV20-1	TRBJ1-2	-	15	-	TGCAGTGCTAGAGCCCAAGAAAGGGGACTCTATGGCTACACCTTC	CSARAQERGLYGYTF
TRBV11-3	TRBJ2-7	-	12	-	TGTGCCAGCAACTTAACGGGCTATGAGCAGTACTTC	CASNLTGYEQYF
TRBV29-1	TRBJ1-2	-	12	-	TGCAGCGCTGCGGGTGGCAACTATGGCTACACCTTC	CSAAGGNYGYTF
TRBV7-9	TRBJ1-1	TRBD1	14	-	TGTGCCAGCAGCCTCCTAACAGGGGGGTCTGAAGCTTTCTTT	CASSLLTGGSEAFF
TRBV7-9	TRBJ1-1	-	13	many	TGTGCCAGCAGCCCGCCTTTGGCAGCTGAAGCTTTCTTT	CASSPPLAAEAFF
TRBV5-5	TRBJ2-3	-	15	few	TGTGACAGCAGCCTGTTGGGAGAGCGGCCAGATACGCAGTATTTT	CDSSLLGERPDTQYF
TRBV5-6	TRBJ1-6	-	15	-	TGTGCCAGTAGGTTGAGGCAGGGGAATGGATTACCCCTCCACTTT	CASRLRQGNGLPLHF
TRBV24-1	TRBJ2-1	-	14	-	TGTGCCACCACTGATTTGCTAAGACCCAATGAGCAGTTCTTC	CATTDLLRPNEQFF
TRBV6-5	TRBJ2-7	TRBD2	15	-	TGCGCCAGAAGTTATTTAGCGGGGGGCTCCTACGAGCAGTACTTC	CARSYLAGGSYEQYF
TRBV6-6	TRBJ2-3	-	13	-	TGTGCCAGCAGTTACTCGTGGTTTGATACGCAGTACTTT	CASSYSWFDTQYF
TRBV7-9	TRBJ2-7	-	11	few	TGTGCCAGCAGCTTAGATTACGAGCAGTACTTC	CASSLDYEQYF
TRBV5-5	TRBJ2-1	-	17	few	TGTGCCAGCAGCTTGTTACTGACCCTGCGGGACTACAATGAGCAGTTCTTC	CASSLLLTLRDYNEQFF
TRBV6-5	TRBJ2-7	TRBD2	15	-	TGTGCCAGCAGTTACTCGAGACGGGAGGCGACCGAGCAGTACTTC	CASSYSRREATEQYF
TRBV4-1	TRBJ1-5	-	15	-	TGCGCCAGCAGCCGGCTTTCAGAAGTCGATCAGCCCCAGCATTTT	CASSRLSEVDQPQHF